This T cell receptor (beta chain) originates from a study of response to subunit inactivated influenza vaccine. TCRdb redid the calling of the RT-PCR reads with MiXCR, one entry per CDR3 protein. Here the sample spans 200,000 to 250,000 distinct CDR3 sequences, over 9% being singletons. Study results and limitations: The authors suggested that few new T cells are recruited per seasonal influenza vaccination.

Note on this clonotype: Its target is unknown.

The TCR comes from a man aged 45 to 65 who received an inactivated influenza vaccine. The sequencing here drew on non-naive T cells sorted from PBMCs, taken around 15 days before vaccination.

The CDR3 loop is CASSSLGRGYEQYF. CDR3 in DNA: TGTGCCAGCAGCTCGCTTGGGCGGGGGTACGAGCAGTACTTC. The V call is TRBV7-2, the J call TRBJ2-7; 7 positions agree with TRBD2. The CDR3 spans 14 residues. Germline V gene data show CDR1 as SGHTA and CDR2 as FQGNSA. The V segment lost 4 bases and the J segment 4 bases; nucleotides outside the gene matches: 7.